This T cell receptor (beta chain) appears in the sequencing data of a study of blood T cell repertoires in COVID-19. Study information: The origin of the acute and convalescent COVID-19 samples was the United States, Italy and Spain.

V shed 11 bases and J shed 1 base, with 6 bases lying between them. CDR1 LNHNV and CDR2 YYDKDF come from the germline V gene (reference sequence). The CDR3 loop spans 11 amino acids. Cohort 3 recovered donors had two negative PCRs, clearance, or symptom resolution. Authors' data handling: Amplification of reference gene primers was used by the study to estimate nucleated cell counts. Measured with immunoSEQ multiplex PCR; TCRdb has only the in-frame clones, and not every one. V, J and clone size were drawn from that table, and D and trimming were deduced from the DNA. The sample includes about 410,000 clones, about nine tenths of them seen just once.

The source of this sequence is a woman in her 30s who had recovered from COVID-19. The V call is TRBV15, the J call TRBJ1-5, with no clear D. The specimen sequenced was PBMCs or T cells enriched from blood (not recorded which). CDR3 sequence reads: CAGESNQPQHF. The CDR3 nucleotides are TGTGCCGGGGAGAGCAATCAGCCCCAGCATTTT.